Shown below are 22 T cell receptor beta chains from a single sample sequenced in a study of T cell responses to AZD1222 COVID-19 vaccine. TCRdb keeps only in-frame clones here, not all; method: immunoSEQ multiplex PCR. The data show approximately 80,000 clones, approximately 85% seen once. The sequencing used peripheral blood, collected 28 days after the second AZD1222 dose. Every receptor here comes from an adult who received the AZD1222 COVID-19 vaccine.

This clone turned up a few times. The V gene is TRBV28, the J gene TRBJ2-1, with D tentatively TRBD2 (5 bases). CDR1 is MDHEN and CDR2 is SYDVKM in the germline V gene. This CDR3 has 14 residues. The V and J ends lost 6 bases and 8 bases respectively, with 17 bases between them. CDR3 nucleotides: TGTGCCAGCAGCTCCACCCGAGCGGTCGATGAGCAGTTCTTC. Its translation: CASSSTRAVDEQFF. The whole variable domain, filled in from reference TRBV28 and TRBJ2-1, reads DVKVTQSSRYLVKRTGEKVFLECVQDMDHENMFWYRQDPGLGLRLIYFSYDVKMKEKGDIPEGYSVSREKKERFSLILESASTNQTSMYLCASSSTRAVDEQFFGPGTRLTVL.

The genes are TRBV4-1 and TRBJ2-5; 8 bases match TRBD1. The trim removed 4 bases at V and 6 bases at J, leaving 10 bases unmatched. CDR1 and CDR2 (germline): MGHRA, YSYEKL. This CDR3 has 15 residues. The CDR3 region is CASSRLTDRVKTQYF. The CDR3 DNA reads TGCGCCAGCAGCCGATTAACGGACAGGGTAAAGACCCAGTACTTC.

The chain uses TRBV15 and TRBJ2-2, with D perhaps being TRBD1 or TRBD2 (6 bases each). V was shortened by 0 bases and J by 11 bases, with 16 bases between the two germline ends. The CDR3 runs to 15 residues. The germline CDR1 and CDR2 sequences are LNHNV and YYDKDF (reference sequence). CDR3 protein: CATSRERGPTGELFF. The CDR3 DNA follows: TGTGCCACCAGCAGAGAGCGGGGTCCGACAGGAGAGCTGTTTTTT.

The chain carries TRBV6-6 and TRBJ1-5; D is unresolved. The CDR3 is 13 amino acids. The germline V gene has CDR1 MNHNY and CDR2 SVGAGI (reference sequence). V was trimmed by 1 base and J by 7 bases, leaving 8 bases between them. The CDR3 DNA reads as TGTGCCAGCAGTTACTTGAAAGCCCAGCCCCAGCATTTT. Encoded protein: CASSYLKAQPQHF.

The rearrangement links TRBV19 to TRBJ2-1; 10 bases are shared with TRBD2. The CDR3 extends over 19 amino acids. CDR1 is LNHDA and CDR2 is SQIVND in the germline V gene (reference sequence). V lost 6 bases to trimming and J lost 0 bases; unmatched junction nucleotides: 14. CDR3: CASRMGIAGGFSSYNEQFF. The CDR3 DNA reads as TGTGCCAGTAGGATGGGAATAGCGGGGGGCTTTAGCTCCTACAATGAGCAGTTCTTC. The full variable domain, completed using reference TRBV19 and TRBJ2-1, is DGGITQSPKYLFRKEGQNVTLSCEQNLNHDAMYWYRQDPGQGLRLIYYSQIVNDFQKGDIAEGYSVSREKKESFPLTVTSAQKNPTAFYLCASRMGIAGGFSSYNEQFFGPGTRLTVL.

The genes are TRBV6-5 and TRBJ1-1; possible D gene TRBD1, 5 bases. V was pared by 6 bases and J by 10 bases, with 21 bases between. Germline assignment: CDR1 MNHEY and CDR2 SVGAGI. There are 14 residues in the CDR3. CDR3 residues: CASRDEDRSPLAFF. The CDR3 region has the DNA TGTGCCAGCAGAGACGAAGACAGATCGCCGCTAGCTTTCTTT.

This clone has a single count. The chain carries TRBV4-1 and TRBJ2-2, with D perhaps matching TRBD2 (6 bases). The CDR3 sequence is 15 residues long. CDR1 is MGHRA, CDR2 YSYEKL, per germline. V lost 0 bases and J 4 bases, leaving 9 bases between the germline ends. CDR3 sequence reads: CASSQDRETTGELFF. The CDR3 nucleotides read TGCGCCAGCAGCCAAGATCGGGAGACCACCGGGGAGCTGTTTTTT.

The chain couples TRBV18 to TRBJ1-2; D remains ambiguous. This CDR3 region has 11 residues. Trimming left V 2 bases short and J 8 bases short, with 6 bases between. Germline V gene sequence: CDR1 KGHSH, CDR2 LQKENI. CDR3 sequence: CASSPGSGYTF. The CDR3 DNA reads as TGTGCCAGCTCACCAGGGTCCGGCTACACCTTC. Combining the CDR3 with reference TRBV18 and TRBJ1-2 gives the whole variable domain NAGVMQNPRHLVRRRGQEARLRCSPMKGHSHVYWYRQLPEEGLKFMVYLQKENIIDESGMPKERFSAEFPKEGPSILRIQQVVRGDSAAYFCASSPGSGYTFGSGTRLTVV.

V usage is TRBV7-2 and J usage is TRBJ2-3; TRBD2 matches at 8 bases. V shed 6 bases and J 2 bases; nucleotides not matched to a gene: 16. The CDR3 has 18 residues. Looked up from germline, CDR1 is SGHTA and CDR2 is FQGNSA. The CDR3 DNA sequence: TGTGCCAGCAGGCTTCGGGTTGGTGCGGGGGGTTTCACAGATACGCAGTATTTT. Translating gives CASRLRVGAGGFTDTQYF.

The V call is TRBV7-2, the J call TRBJ2-7; D may be TRBD1 (6 bases). The CDR3 is 14 residues long. V lost 1 base and J 6 bases, leaving 13 bases between the germline ends. Germline assignment: CDR1 SGHTA and CDR2 FQGNSA. In DNA, the CDR3 is TGTGCCAGCAGCTTAGGCAGGGAACAGGGCGAGCAGTACTTC. This encodes CASSLGREQGEQYF.

Written as DNA, the CDR3 is TGTGCCAGCAGCGCCAATAGCGGGGGGGAGACCCAGTACTTC. This codes for CASSANSGGETQYF. This chain uses TRBV11-2 with TRBJ2-5; TRBD2 matches at 10 bases. The CDR3 consists of 14 residues. The ends lost 5 bases at V and 5 bases at J; junction bases unmatched: 5. CDR1 SGHAT and CDR2 FQNNGV come from the germline V gene.

This sequence joins TRBV4-3 and TRBJ2-1, with unresolved D. The CDR3 has 15 amino acids. The V end was cut by 0 bases, the J end by 4 bases, with 10 bases between. In germline, CDR1 is LGHNA, CDR2 YSLEER. The CDR3 DNA follows: TGCGCCAGCAGCCAAGATAGGTCAAGATACAATGAGCAGTTCTTC. It translates to CASSQDRSRYNEQFF.

This chain uses TRBV7-2 with TRBJ1-1; D not resolved. V dropped 4 bases and J dropped 0 bases, with 12 bases sitting between them. The CDR3 consists of 15 residues. CDR1 and CDR2 from the germline V gene are SGHTA and FQGNSA. The CDR3 spells CASSSPRLMNTEAFF. CDR3 nucleotides: TGTGCCAGCAGCTCCCCTCGGCTTATGAACACTGAAGCTTTCTTT.

This clone was counted a few times. The chain recombines TRBV19 with TRBJ1-3; no clear D gene. Trimming removed 7 bases from V and 4 bases from J, with 17 bases in between. This CDR3 has 15 amino acids. Germline V gene data show CDR1 as LNHDA and CDR2 as SQIVND (reference sequence). Here the CDR3 DNA reads TGTGCCAGTACCCCCGTAGGGTTGGCCGGAAACACCATATATTTT. This codes for CASTPVGLAGNTIYF.

This chain connects TRBV7-2 to TRBJ1-2; a weak D match, TRBD1 (6 bases). Trimming removed 6 bases at V and 8 bases at J, with 16 bases between. CDR1 and CDR2 from the germline V gene are SGHTA and FQGNSA. The CDR3 covers 13 residues. The chain's CDR3 is CASSQTGWEGYTF. The CDR3 DNA is TGTGCCAGCAGTCAAACAGGGTGGGAGGGCTACACCTTC.

As to this clone: The junction and the germline gene differ at one end; a read error may be behind it. This chain connects TRBV9 to TRBJ2-7, with D perhaps matching TRBD2 (5 bases). Germline lookup yields CDR1 SGDLS and CDR2 YYNGEE. The CDR3 length is 12 residues. This CDR3 is CASSDGEAPSSF. The CDR3 DNA reads TGTGCCAGCAGCGACGGGGAAGCTCCCAGTAGCTTC.

V gene TRBV27 combines with J gene TRBJ1-2, with D possibly being TRBD1 (6 bases). Trimming stripped 3 bases from V and 4 bases from J, with 9 bases between. The CDR3 contains 13 residues. Germline V CDR1 and CDR2: MNHEY, SMNVEV (reference sequence). CDR3 residues: CASSFRGAYGYTF. The CDR3 region has the DNA TGTGCCAGCAGTTTCAGGGGTGCCTATGGCTACACCTTC.

This chain connects TRBV5-4 to TRBJ2-1; D may be TRBD2 (6 bases). Trimming left V 3 bases short and J 9 bases short, with 16 bases between. CDR1 and CDR2 from the germline V gene are SGHNT and YYREEE (reference sequence). This CDR3 comprises 14 residues. The CDR3 sequence: CASSSRAGPGEQFF. The CDR3 DNA reads as TGTGCCAGCAGCTCTAGGGCGGGGCCTGGTGAGCAGTTCTTC.

V and J are TRBV9 and TRBJ2-5; D unclear. This CDR3 has 11 residues. The V gene's germline CDR1 is SGDLS and CDR2 YYNGEE. V was clipped by 1 base and J by 5 bases, with 3 bases between them. Here the CDR3 DNA reads TGTGCCAGCAGCGTATTTGAGACCCAGTACTTC. Translating it yields CASSVFETQYF. The entire variable domain, with the rest obtained from reference TRBV9 and TRBJ2-5, is as follows: DSGVTQTPKHLITATGQRVTLRCSPRSGDLSVYWYQQSLDQGLQFLIQYYNGEERAKGNILERFSAQQFPDLHSELNLSSLELGDSALYFCASSVFETQYFGPGTRLLVL.

The V and J genes are TRBV3-1 (or the pseudogene TRBV3-2) and TRBJ1-2, with D possibly matching TRBD1 (6 bases). V was shortened by 0 bases and J by 5 bases, with 13 bases between the two germline ends. Germline values: CDR1 LGHDT, CDR2 YNNKEL (reference sequence). The CDR3 covers 15 residues. The CDR3 region has the DNA TGTGCCAGCAGCCAAGATAACAGAGGGGGGTATGGCTACACCTTC. Protein sequence: CASSQDNRGGYGYTF.

The chain uses TRBV7-9 and TRBJ2-2; no clear D. This CDR3 is built from 14 residues. The V gene's germline CDR1 is SEHNR and CDR2 FQNEAQ (reference sequence). V was trimmed by 2 bases and J by 2 bases, leaving 6 bases between them. The CDR3 nucleotides are TGTGCCAGCAGCTTAAAAGCAAACACCGGGGAGCTGTTTTTT. It yields the protein CASSLKANTGELFF.

The chain is built from TRBV30 and TRBJ1-5; weak D call: TRBD1 (6 bases). The germline V and J ends were trimmed by 5 bases and 7 bases, with 15 bases remaining between them. The CDR3 is 13 amino acids. CDR1 is GTSNPN, CDR2 SVGIG, per germline (reference sequence). The CDR3 region has the DNA TGTGCCTGGGCAACAGGGATGGAACAGCCCCAGCATTTT. It codes for CAWATGMEQPQHF.